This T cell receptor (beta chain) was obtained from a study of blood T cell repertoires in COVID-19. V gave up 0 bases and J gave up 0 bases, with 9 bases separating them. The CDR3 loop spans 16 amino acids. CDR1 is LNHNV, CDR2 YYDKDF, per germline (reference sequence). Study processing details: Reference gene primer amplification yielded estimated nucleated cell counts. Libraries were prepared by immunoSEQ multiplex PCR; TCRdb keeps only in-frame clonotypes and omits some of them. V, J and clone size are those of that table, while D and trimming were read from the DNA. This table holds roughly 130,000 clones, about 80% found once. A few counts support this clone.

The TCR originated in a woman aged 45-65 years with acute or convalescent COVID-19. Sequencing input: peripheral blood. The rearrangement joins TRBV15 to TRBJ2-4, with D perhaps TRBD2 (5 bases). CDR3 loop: CATSRDLRAAKNIQYF. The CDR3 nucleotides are TGTGCCACCAGCAGAGATCTGAGGGCAGCCAAAAACATTCAGTACTTC.